This TCR beta chain was sequenced during a study of shared clonotypes between healthy human individuals. Study in general: There were three CD4 naive, three CD4 memory, two CD8 naive and one CD8 memory plates per donor.

Libraries were prepared by immunoSEQ multiplex PCR; TCRdb keeps only in-frame clonotypes and omits some of them. The repertoire consists of about 600,000 clones, with around 97% occurring once and the leading ten covering about 0.06%. V was cut by 0 bases and J by 2 bases, with 11 bases left in between. The CDR3 spans 15 residues. The germline gives CDR1 MNHEY, CDR2 SVGAGI. The study, taken as a whole, reports: Between a few donors, naive CD4 clonotypes were shared at a level of approximately 5%. The study's rarefaction showed incomplete sorted-subset sequencing despite large depth.

Turning to this clone: Its antigen is unidentified.

The chain combines TRBV6-5 with TRBJ2-7, with D tentatively TRBD2 (5 bases). This clonotype originated in a woman under 40 in good health. The sequenced material came from naive CD4+ T cells sorted from blood. Subset noted: CD45RA+ positively selected. CDR3 DNA: TGTGCCAGCAGTTACTCCGGGGAAGGTACCTACGAGCAGTACTTC. Its protein is CASSYSGEGTYEQYF.